The 24 T cell receptor beta chains reported below all come from one sample, sequenced in a study of blood T cell repertoires in COVID-19. The protocol was immunoSEQ multiplex PCR, while the TCRdb copy is restricted to in-frame clones and leaves out a portion. Counted here are 120,000 or so clones, about 74% occurring once; the ten biggest clones make up about 6.8%. Specimen: peripheral blood. The receptors stem from a man between 65 and 85 years old with acute or convalescent COVID-19.

This clone was picked up one time. The chain carries TRBV7-8 and TRBJ2-3; D possibly corresponds to TRBD2 (7 bases). The CDR3 contains 17 residues. Germline-derived CDR1 and CDR2 are SGHVS and FQNEAQ. Trimming stripped 6 bases from V and 2 bases from J, with 21 bases between. The CDR3 is CASSHYFSGGDTDTQYF. The CDR3 region has the DNA TGTGCCAGCAGTCATTACTTTTCGGGGGGCGACACAGATACGCAGTATTTT.

The chain employs TRBV19 and TRBJ1-2; 10 nucleotides match TRBD1. V shed 7 bases and J 6 bases; nucleotides not matched to a gene: 14. The CDR3 length is 16 residues. Germline V gene data show CDR1 as LNHDA and CDR2 as SQIVND (reference sequence). The CDR3 region is CASNRPTGGGVDGYTF. The CDR3 nucleotides read TGTGCCAGTAATCGTCCGACAGGGGGCGGTGTGGATGGCTACACCTTC.

The CDR3 sequence is CASGLLAEHTDTQYF. CDR3 in DNA: TGTGCCAGCGGTTTACTAGCGGAGCACACAGATACGCAGTATTTT. This chain joins TRBV6-5 and TRBJ2-3; 8 nucleotides agree with TRBD2. The V gene's germline CDR1 is MNHEY and CDR2 SVGAGI. J was trimmed by 2 bases and V by 8 bases; bases with no gene match: 9. This CDR3 is built from 15 residues.

The V call is TRBV21-1, the J call TRBJ1-1; no DNA check was done on the table's D call, TRBD1. TRBV21-1 is marked as a pseudogene. The CDR3 runs 14 residues. The CDR3 DNA reads TGTGCCAGCAGTCTTCAGGGGAGGAACACTGAAGCTTTCTTT. This translates into CASSLQGRNTEAFF.

The chain uses TRBV29-1 and TRBJ2-7, with 7 bases matching TRBD1. V shed 3 bases and J 3 bases; nucleotides not matched to a gene: 8. The CDR3 runs 14 residues. Germline V gene data show CDR1 as SQVTM and CDR2 as ANQGSEA. The CDR3 region is CSVEVQDRSYEQYF. Here the CDR3 DNA reads TGCAGCGTTGAGGTACAGGACAGGAGCTACGAGCAGTACTTC.

The J gene is TRBJ2-5, the V gene TRBV6-5; tentative D call: TRBD2 (5 bases). V dropped 9 bases and J dropped 4 bases, with 9 bases sitting between them. CDR1 and CDR2 from the germline V gene are MNHEY and SVGAGI. This CDR3 has 11 residues. CDR3 in DNA: TGTGCCAGTGGACTGGGAGAGACCCAGTACTTC. It is translated as CASGLGETQYF.

The chain employs TRBV5-4 and TRBJ2-1, with 9 nucleotides matching TRBD2. Germline V lookup: CDR1 SGHNT, CDR2 YYREEE (reference sequence). Germline trimming cut 4 bases from V and 2 bases from J; bases unmatched to any gene: 4. The CDR3 totals 15 residues. CDR3 region: CASSLTSGTYNEQFF. Written as DNA, the CDR3 is TGTGCCAGCAGCCTGACTAGCGGAACCTACAATGAGCAGTTCTTC.

This chain joins TRBV21-1 and TRBJ1-6; TRBD1 reflects the table's D call only, with no check against the DNA. TRBV21-1 is tagged as a pseudogene. The CDR3 sequence is 15 residues long. CDR3 region: CASSTRDRANSPLHF. The CDR3 DNA sequence: TGTGCCAGCAGCACAAGGGACAGGGCTAATTCACCCCTCCACTTT.

The chain uses TRBV15 and TRBJ2-7; perhaps TRBD2 as D (5 bases). The germline V gene has CDR1 LNHNV and CDR2 YYDKDF (reference sequence). The ends were cut back, 1 base at V and 1 base at J, with 8 bases in the middle. There are 14 residues in the CDR3. The CDR3 DNA reads as TGTGCCACCAGCAGAGCCGGGGTTTCCTACGAGCAGTACTTC. Translation gives CATSRAGVSYEQYF.

The V and J genes are TRBV20-1 and TRBJ2-3, with 7 bases lining up with TRBD2. The V segment lost 3 bases and the J segment 4 bases; nucleotides outside the gene matches: 10. CDR1 and CDR2 (germline): DFQATT, SNEGSKA (reference sequence). The CDR3 has 15 residues. CDR3 protein: CSASRDYPFPDTQYF. The CDR3 region has the DNA TGCAGTGCTAGTAGGGACTACCCTTTTCCAGATACGCAGTATTTT.

V gene TRBV9 combines with J gene TRBJ1-1, with a possible D match to TRBD1 (5 bases). V gave up 4 bases and J gave up 1 base, with 14 bases separating them. The germline gives CDR1 SGDLS, CDR2 YYNGEE. CDR3 length equals 15 residues. CDR3 nucleotides: TGTGCCAGCAGCCCCCAACTCGGGGGGAACACTGAAGCTTTCTTT. This gives the protein CASSPQLGGNTEAFF.

The V and J genes are TRBV19 and TRBJ1-5; tentative D call: TRBD1 (6 bases). This CDR3 comprises 15 residues. Germline V gives CDR1 LNHDA, CDR2 SQIVND (reference sequence). The ends were cut back, 7 bases at V and 6 bases at J, with 19 bases in the middle. Here the CDR3 reads CASTDQARGGQPQHF. DNA for the CDR3: TGTGCCAGTACCGATCAAGCCAGGGGCGGTCAGCCCCAGCATTTT. The full variable domain, in which reference TRBV19 and TRBJ1-5 provide the parts outside the CDR3, is DGGITQSPKYLFRKEGQNVTLSCEQNLNHDAMYWYRQDPGQGLRLIYYSQIVNDFQKGDIAEGYSVSREKKESFPLTVTSAQKNPTAFYLCASTDQARGGQPQHFGDGTRLSIL.

V gene TRBV6-2 or TRBV6-3 combines with J gene TRBJ1-2, with D possibly TRBD1 on 6 matching bases. In germline, CDR1 is MNHEY, CDR2 SVGEGT. The CDR3 extends over 18 amino acids. V was pared by 6 bases and J by 3 bases, with 26 bases between. CDR3 sequence: CASSFPRDIVDVDYGYTF. DNA of the CDR3: TGTGCCAGCAGCTTCCCCCGGGACATAGTTGACGTGGACTATGGCTACACCTTC.

This clone was detected only once. The rearrangement joins TRBV12-3 or TRBV12-4 to TRBJ1-5; no clear D gene. V was clipped by 3 bases and J by 5 bases, with 8 bases between them. This CDR3 contains 13 residues. This CDR3 reads CASSFAGYQPQHF. DNA of the CDR3: TGTGCCAGCAGTTTTGCGGGTTATCAGCCCCAGCATTTT.

The chain couples TRBV30 to TRBJ2-1, with D possibly matching TRBD1 (5 bases). The CDR3 runs 12 residues. V was trimmed by 5 bases and J by 9 bases, leaving 14 bases between them. CDR1 is GTSNPN and CDR2 is SVGIG in the germline V gene (reference sequence). The CDR3 spells CAWGGQGSEQFF. DNA of the CDR3: TGTGCCTGGGGTGGCCAGGGTTCTGAGCAGTTCTTC.

Only one count was recorded for this clone. This chain uses TRBV19 with TRBJ1-6; D gene uncertain. The germline V gene encodes CDR1 LNHDA and CDR2 SQIVND (reference sequence). The V gene lost 6 bases and the J gene lost 1 base, with 16 bases spanning the gap. This CDR3 is built from 17 residues. CDR3 residues: CASSPGGGQSYNSPLHF. The CDR3 DNA is TGTGCCAGTAGCCCCGGAGGTGGGCAATCCTATAATTCACCCCTCCACTTT.

In DNA form, the CDR3 reads TGTGCCAGCAGCTTTCAGGGGACGAACACTGAAGCTTTCTTT. Translating gives CASSFQGTNTEAFF. This rearrangement joins TRBV4-2 to TRBJ1-1; D is possibly TRBD1 (6 bases). V gave up 5 bases and J gave up 1 base, with 11 bases separating them. The germline gives CDR1 LGHNA, CDR2 YNFKEQ. This CDR3 contains 14 residues.

The V and J genes are TRBV3-1 (or the pseudogene TRBV3-2) and TRBJ2-7, with 7 bases that match TRBD1. This CDR3 has 13 amino acids. Germline CDR1 and CDR2: LGHDT and YNNKEL (reference sequence). V shed 5 bases, J shed 5 bases, and the junction held 6 bases outside the gene matches. In DNA, the CDR3 is TGTGCCAGCAGCTTAACAGGGGTCCACGAGCAGTACTTC. Translating it yields CASSLTGVHEQYF.

This clone has just a few counts. This chain links TRBV28 with TRBJ2-5, with 10 bases matching TRBD1. The CDR3 runs to 15 residues. V trimming: 7 bases; J trimming: 3 bases; junction bases outside the gene matches: 8. The germline gives CDR1 MDHEN, CDR2 SYDVKM. The CDR3 loop reads CASTSRGTGEETQYF. The DNA of the CDR3 is TGTGCCAGCACCTCTCGAGGGACAGGGGAAGAGACCCAGTACTTC.

V gene TRBV27 combines with J gene TRBJ2-1; 12 bases map to TRBD1. This CDR3 is built from 18 residues. Germline assignment: CDR1 MNHEY and CDR2 SMNVEV (reference sequence). Germline trimming cut 4 bases from V and 5 bases from J; bases unmatched to any gene: 12. The CDR3 region is CASSSGTGGERRNNEQFF. The CDR3 nucleotides are TGTGCCAGCAGTTCCGGGACAGGGGGCGAGAGAAGAAACAATGAGCAGTTCTTC.

In this sample, this clone turned up a few times. This chain's CDR3 is CSVGGQGLGYGYTF. The CDR3 DNA is TGCAGCGTTGGGGGTCAGGGGTTAGGCTATGGCTACACCTTC. The chain carries TRBV29-1 and TRBJ1-2; a possible D gene is TRBD1 (6 bases). The CDR3 length is 14 residues. Germline V gene sequence: CDR1 SQVTM, CDR2 ANQGSEA. Deletions cut 4 bases from V and 4 bases from J, with 16 bases between. The full variable domain, with the rest looked up from reference TRBV29-1 and TRBJ1-2, is SAVISQKPSRDICQRGTSLTIQCQVDSQVTMMFWYRQQPGQSLTLIATANQGSEATYESGFVIDKFPISRPNLTFSTLTVSNMSPEDSSIYLCSVGGQGLGYGYTFGSGTRLTVV.

The chain recombines TRBV6-6 with TRBJ2-3, with 9 bases lining up with TRBD1. The CDR3 consists of 15 residues. J lost 4 bases, V lost 6 bases, and 8 bases had no gene match. Germline assignment: CDR1 MNHNY and CDR2 SVGAGI (reference sequence). CDR3 sequence: CASRAGTGIADTQYF. CDR3 sequence (DNA): TGTGCCAGCAGAGCCGGGACAGGGATCGCAGATACGCAGTATTTT.

V gene TRBV12-3 or TRBV12-4 combines with J gene TRBJ1-1; D is undetermined. The length of the CDR3 is 13 residues. V was clipped by 6 bases and J by 2 bases, with 10 bases between them. DNA for the CDR3: TGTGCCAGCAGCCTACTCGAAAACACTGAAGCTTTCTTT. Translated: CASSLLENTEAFF.

The chain uses TRBV2 and TRBJ2-5; no clear D gene. In germline, CDR1 is SNHLY, CDR2 FYNNEI. V was clipped by 3 bases and J by 1 base, with 15 bases between them. The CDR3 contains 16 residues. CDR3 bases: TGTGCCAGCAGTGATCCCGCTACTAAGATCCAAGAGACCCAGTACTTC. Translating it yields CASSDPATKIQETQYF.